This TCR beta chain was retrieved from a study of Graves' ophthalmopathy and Graves' hyperthyroidism. Study-wide results and caveats: Blood samples also showed most expanded thyroid clonotypes exceeding 0.001 frequency. Sensitivity of around 64% and specificity of 72.22% were achieved by the model that predicted ophthalmopathy progression.

Comment on this clonotype: Its antigen remains unknown.

Aged 18 to 65, hyperthyroidism patients had been newly diagnosed, with under 2 months' duration. Patients were left out if they had other autoimmune diseases, uncontrolled infections, pregnancy or lactation. The CDR3 runs 16 residues. Germline V gene lookup returns CDR1 SGHRS and CDR2 YFSETQ. Trimming at V came to 2 bases and at J to 0 bases, leaving 6 bases not matched to a gene. TCR beta CDR3 amplification used RNA transcripts. An opening RT-PCR round employed HTBI primers and preceded a second-round multiplex PCR. TCRdb re-called the multiplex PCR reads with MiXCR, one entry per CDR3 protein. The table has 40,000 or so distinct CDR3 sequences, approximately 50% seen once.

The sequence was collected from an adult woman with stable Graves' hyperthyroidism. Sequences were obtained from peripheral blood. The chain is built from TRBV5-1 and TRBJ1-1; 8 bases map to TRBD1. In nucleotides, the CDR3 is TGCGCCAGCAGCTTACAGGGGGGACCCATGAACACTGAAGCTTTCTTT. Protein sequence: CASSLQGGPMNTEAFF.